A single T cell receptor beta chain is shown here with its context. Its antigen is currently not known. It has no much larger one-base neighbor in the sample; base qualities were not kept. The library was prepared using the immunoSEQ multiplex PCR assay. TCRdb carries this immuneACCESS record with in-frame sequences only. Its versions omit some clonotypes, under half of them owing to an unresolved V gene in the studies checked, with the rest unexplained. This sample lists about 52,000 clones; roughly 95% were detected once. 2.4% of the sample is taken by the ten largest. This entry belongs to a study of control samples from healthy donors and cancer patients (dated by TCRdb to the early 2020s). From the cysteine through the phenylalanine, the CDR3 covers 14 amino acids. Only CDR3 DNA remains: 42 bases, in frame from the first base. CDR1 and CDR2, per the germline V gene, are MDHEN and SYDVKM. Ends trimmed: V by 6 bases, J by 4 bases; bases unmatched to a gene: 9.

The receptor comes from a man younger than 45 in good health. The material sequenced was blood. This sequence uses TRBV28 and TRBJ2-7; 7 junctional bases match TRBD2. The CDR3 is CASSLAGTVYEQYF. The DNA sequence reads TGTGCCAGCAGCTTAGCGGGTACAGTGTACGAGCAGTACTTC.